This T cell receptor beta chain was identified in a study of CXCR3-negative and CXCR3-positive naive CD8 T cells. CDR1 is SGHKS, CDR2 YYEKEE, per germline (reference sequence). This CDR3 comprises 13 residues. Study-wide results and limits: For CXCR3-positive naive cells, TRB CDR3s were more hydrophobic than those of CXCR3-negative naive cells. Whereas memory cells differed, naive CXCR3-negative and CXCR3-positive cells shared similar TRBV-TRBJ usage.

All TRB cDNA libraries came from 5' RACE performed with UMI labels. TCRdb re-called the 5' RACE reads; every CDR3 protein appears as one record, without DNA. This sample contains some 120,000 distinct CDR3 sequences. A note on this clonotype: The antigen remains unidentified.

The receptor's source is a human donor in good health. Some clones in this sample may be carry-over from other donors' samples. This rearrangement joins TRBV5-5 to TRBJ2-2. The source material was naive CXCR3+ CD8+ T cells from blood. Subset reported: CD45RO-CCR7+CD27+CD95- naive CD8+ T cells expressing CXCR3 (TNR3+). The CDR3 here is CASSFGNTGELFF.